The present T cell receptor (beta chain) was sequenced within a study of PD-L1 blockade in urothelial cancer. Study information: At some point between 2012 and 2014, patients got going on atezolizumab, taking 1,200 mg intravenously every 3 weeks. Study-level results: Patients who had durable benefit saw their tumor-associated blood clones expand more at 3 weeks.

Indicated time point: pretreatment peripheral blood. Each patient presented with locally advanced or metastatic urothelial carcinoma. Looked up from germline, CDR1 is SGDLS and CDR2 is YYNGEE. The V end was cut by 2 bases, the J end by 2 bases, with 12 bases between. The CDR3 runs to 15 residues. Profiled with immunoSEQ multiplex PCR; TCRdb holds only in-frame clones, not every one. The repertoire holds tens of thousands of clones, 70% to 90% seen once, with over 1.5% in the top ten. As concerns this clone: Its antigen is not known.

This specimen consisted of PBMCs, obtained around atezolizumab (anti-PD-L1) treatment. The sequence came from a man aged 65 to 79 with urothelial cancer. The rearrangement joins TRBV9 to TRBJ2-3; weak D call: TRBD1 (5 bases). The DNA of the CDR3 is TGTGCCAGCAGCGTTTTGTTAGGGGACACAGATACGCAGTATTTT. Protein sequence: CASSVLLGDTDTQYF.